This TCR beta chain was identified during a study of shared clonotypes between healthy human individuals. Here immunoSEQ multiplex PCR was the method, and the copy in TCRdb shows in-frame clones only, minus some. The sample lists roughly 550,000 clones, roughly 96% occurring once. Trimming removed 2 bases from V and 5 bases from J, with 12 bases in between. The CDR3 length is 14 residues. CDR1 and CDR2 from the germline V gene are MNHEY and SMNVEV (reference sequence). Only CD45RO-negative cells positively selected for CCR7 counted as naive CD8 cells, so terminally differentiated effector memory CD45RA+ cells were excluded.

The sample was naive CD8+ T cells sorted from blood. The sequence derives from a woman in her twenties or thirties in good health. V is TRBV27 and J is TRBJ2-5, with D possibly being TRBD2 (5 bases). In DNA form, the CDR3 reads TGTGCCAGCAGTTTAGAGGGCCCTTGGGAGACCCAGTACTTC. Translating it yields CASSLEGPWETQYF.